This TCR beta chain was profiled in a study of shared clonotypes between healthy human individuals. The assay was immunoSEQ multiplex PCR, and TCRdb's table has in-frame clones only and misses some. The sample holds some 1,400,000 clones, approximately 96% seen once. The V gene end was trimmed by 2 bases and the J gene end by 3 bases; junction bases not matched to a gene: 0. The germline V gene encodes CDR1 GTSNPN and CDR2 SVGIG (reference sequence). This CDR3 spans 12 amino acids. The receptor was derived from a man in his thirties or forties in good health. The V and J genes are TRBV30 and TRBJ2-5, with 7 bases identical to TRBD2. The sample taken for sequencing was naive CD4+ T cells sorted from blood. Subset denoted: CD45RA+ positively selected. The chain's CDR3 is CAWSSGEETQYF. As DNA, the CDR3 is TGTGCCTGGAGTAGCGGGGAAGAGACCCAGTACTTC. Complete variable domain (other parts from reference TRBV30 and TRBJ2-5): SQTIHQWPATLVQPVGSPLSLECTVEGTSNPNLYWYRQAAGRGLQLLFYSVGIGQISSEVPQNLSASRPQDRQFILSSKKLLLSDSGFYLCAWSSGEETQYFGPGTRLLVL.